Below are 27 T cell receptor beta chains sequenced from a single sample in a study of blood T cell repertoires in COVID-19. Method: immunoSEQ multiplex PCR; TCRdb's copy keeps in-frame clones and lacks some. This sample has 130,000 or so clones, with around 86% found just once. The sequencing sample was made of PBMCs or T cells enriched from blood (not recorded which). The receptors come from a man aged 30-40 years who had recovered from COVID-19.

The chain carries TRBV19 and TRBJ2-1, with TRBD2 as a possible D gene (7 bases). The CDR3 consists of 13 residues. V was trimmed by 5 bases and J by 10 bases, leaving 15 bases between them. Germline assignment: CDR1 LNHDA and CDR2 SQIVND (reference sequence). The CDR3 spells CASSFGSGTEQFF. The CDR3 DNA reads TGTGCCAGTAGTTTCGGCAGCGGGACAGAGCAGTTCTTC.

The chain links TRBV25-1 to TRBJ1-1; D not resolved. The CDR3 totals 11 residues. Germline assignment: CDR1 MGHDK and CDR2 SYGVNS. The ends were cut back, 11 bases at V and 2 bases at J, with 9 bases in the middle. The CDR3 nucleotides read TGTGCCCCCGGGAAAAACACTGAAGCTTTCTTT. Protein: CAPGKNTEAFF.

This clone was observed at least ten times. The rearrangement uses TRBV18 and TRBJ2-7; D is possibly TRBD2 (5 bases). V dropped 8 bases and J dropped 3 bases, with 14 bases sitting between them. CDR1 is KGHSH, CDR2 LQKENI, per germline. The CDR3 contains 13 residues. The CDR3, as DNA: TGTGCCAGCGCCCCGGAGGTAAGCTACGAGCAGTACTTC. Its protein is CASAPEVSYEQYF.

This chain uses TRBV5-1 with TRBJ2-7, with D possibly TRBD2 on 5 matching bases. Germline V lookup: CDR1 SGHRS, CDR2 YFSETQ. The CDR3 totals 14 residues. Trimming stripped 4 bases from V and 0 bases from J, with 11 bases between. CDR3 loop: CASSPDSHSYEQYF. The CDR3 DNA reads as TGCGCCAGCAGCCCGGACTCCCACTCCTACGAGCAGTACTTC. Full variable domain (rest looked up from reference TRBV5-1 and TRBJ2-7): KAGVTQTPRYLIKTRGQQVTLSCSPISGHRSVSWYQQTPGQGLQFLFEYFSETQRNKGNFPGRFSGRQFSNSRSEMNVSTLELGDSALYLCASSPDSHSYEQYFGPGTRLTVT.

The rearrangement uses TRBV10-2 and TRBJ1-2, with no clear D. Germline lookup yields CDR1 WSHSY and CDR2 SAAADI. This CDR3 region has 13 residues. Trimming shortened V by 7 bases and J by 2 bases, and 11 bases separated the two germline ends. CDR3 DNA: TGCGCCAGCATCGACGGAGGGAACTATGGCTACACCTTC. It yields the protein CASIDGGNYGYTF.

The V call is TRBV6-5, the J call TRBJ2-2; no clear D. The CDR3 is 15 amino acids. Germline V gives CDR1 MNHEY, CDR2 SVGAGI. Trimming shortened V by 2 bases and J by 1 base, and 8 bases separated the two germline ends. The CDR3 DNA reads TGTGCCAGCAGTTACCAAATTCAGAACACCGGGGAGCTGTTTTTT. Translation gives CASSYQIQNTGELFF.

This clone was observed a few times. This rearrangement joins TRBV24-1 to TRBJ2-3; TRBD2 agrees at 8 bases. CDR3 size: 14 residues. V lost 4 bases and J lost 6; bases outside the gene matches: 5. Germline-derived CDR1 and CDR2 are KGHDR and SFDVKD. The CDR3 DNA reads as TGTGCCACCAGTGACGGGGGACTAGGGGATACGCAGTATTTT. The encoded protein is CATSDGGLGDTQYF.

The gene calls are TRBV27 and TRBJ1-1; D is undetermined. Germline CDR1 MNHEY, CDR2 SMNVEV (reference sequence). V dropped 6 bases and J dropped 4 bases, with 15 bases sitting between them. The CDR3 has 14 amino acids. In nucleotides, the CDR3 is TGTGCCAGCAGATCCCCAGGACTGGGCACTGAAGCTTTCTTT. Protein sequence: CASRSPGLGTEAFF.

This clone was recorded once. J is TRBJ2-1 and V is TRBV10-3, with D uncertain. The CDR3 has 12 amino acids. Germline CDR1 ENHRY, CDR2 SYGVKD. Trimming removed 8 bases at V and 5 bases at J, with 10 bases between. CDR3 in amino acids: CAIQLPNNEQFF. The CDR3 nucleotides are TGTGCCATCCAACTACCTAACAATGAGCAGTTCTTC.

This clone was observed a single time. The chain joins TRBV19 to TRBJ2-5; D gene ambiguous. The CDR3 runs to 11 residues. The germline gives CDR1 LNHDA, CDR2 SQIVND (reference sequence). V was trimmed by 5 bases and J by 2 bases, leaving 3 bases between them. CDR3 nucleotide sequence: TGTGCCAGTAGTCTTCAAGAGACCCAGTACTTC. Translating it yields CASSLQETQYF. The variable domain in full, completed from reference TRBV19 and TRBJ2-5, reads DGGITQSPKYLFRKEGQNVTLSCEQNLNHDAMYWYRQDPGQGLRLIYYSQIVNDFQKGDIAEGYSVSREKKESFPLTVTSAQKNPTAFYLCASSLQETQYFGPGTRLLVL.

J is TRBJ1-2 and V is TRBV27; 11 nucleotides match TRBD1. CDR1 and CDR2 (germline): MNHEY, SMNVEV (reference sequence). The CDR3 contains 15 residues. V lost 4 bases to trimming and J lost 8 bases; unmatched junction nucleotides: 9. CDR3 DNA sequence: TGTGCCAGCAGTTCACCAACGCGGACAGGGGGCGGCTACACCTTC. This gives the protein CASSSPTRTGGGYTF.

In DNA, the CDR3 is TGTGCCAGCAGCATCCTGGGGGGGGGCCTCTACGAGCAGTACGTC. Translating gives CASSILGGGLYEQYV. The chain employs TRBV5-4 and TRBJ2-7; D is possibly TRBD2 (7 bases). Germline lookup yields CDR1 SGHNT and CDR2 YYREEE (reference sequence). The CDR3 runs to 15 residues. The V end lost 4 bases, the J end lost 3 bases, and 17 bases lay between the germline ends.

The J gene is TRBJ1-1, the V gene TRBV4-2; 10 nucleotides match TRBD1. CDR3 length: 16 amino acids. Trimming cost V 1 base and J 2 bases; bases outside gene matches: 4. Germline CDR1 LGHNA, CDR2 YNFKEQ. The CDR3 bases are TGTGCCAGCAGCCAAGGAGGGACAGGGGCTAACACTGAAGCTTTCTTT. It specifies CASSQGGTGANTEAFF.

This chain links TRBV6-1 with TRBJ2-5; TRBD2 might be the D (5 bases). The CDR3 spans 17 residues. Germline V lookup: CDR1 MNHNS, CDR2 SASEGT. Trimming pared 1 base from V and 2 bases from J, leaving 17 bases between. DNA for the CDR3: TGTGCCAGCAGTGAAGGTACCCTCTACGGGAAACAAGAGACCCAGTACTTC. As protein: CASSEGTLYGKQETQYF.

The rearrangement joins TRBV11-3 to TRBJ2-2, with D perhaps matching TRBD2 (5 bases). Germline loops: CDR1 SGHNT, CDR2 YENEEA. The V gene lost 5 bases and the J gene lost 8 bases, with 12 bases spanning the gap. The CDR3 consists of 13 residues. CDR3 amino acids: CASSPSRRGELFF. The DNA for the CDR3 is TGTGCCAGCAGCCCCAGTCGGAGGGGGGAGCTGTTTTTT.

V usage is TRBV6-2 or TRBV6-3 and J usage is TRBJ2-1, with D unresolved. The CDR3 has 18 amino acids. Per the germline V gene, CDR1 is MNHEY and CDR2 is SVGEGT. The V end was cut by 5 bases, the J end by 2 bases, with 22 bases between. The CDR3 sequence is CASSHHYRRSRTYNEQFF. The CDR3 DNA reads as TGTGCCAGCAGTCATCATTACAGAAGATCCAGAACCTACAATGAGCAGTTCTTC.

The rearrangement links TRBV5-1 to TRBJ1-4; D gene unclear. The CDR3 has 17 residues. The V end lost 0 bases, the J end lost 0 bases, and 12 bases lay between the germline ends. Per the germline V gene, CDR1 is SGHRS and CDR2 is YFSETQ. The CDR3 sequence: CASSLEAGPATNEKLFF. CDR3 nucleotides: TGCGCCAGCAGCTTGGAGGCAGGCCCAGCAACTAATGAAAAACTGTTTTTT. Variable domain in full (rest from reference TRBV5-1 and TRBJ1-4): KAGVTQTPRYLIKTRGQQVTLSCSPISGHRSVSWYQQTPGQGLQFLFEYFSETQRNKGNFPGRFSGRQFSNSRSEMNVSTLELGDSALYLCASSLEAGPATNEKLFFGSGTQLSVL.

The J gene is TRBJ1-6, the V gene TRBV9, with D hard to call. The CDR3 is made up of 12 amino acids. The germline V and J ends were trimmed by 4 bases and 10 bases, with 9 bases remaining between them. Germline-derived CDR1 and CDR2 are SGDLS and YYNGEE. The CDR3 region has the DNA TGTGCCAGCAGCTCCGCCGGGTCACCCCTCCACTTT. Its translation is CASSSAGSPLHF.

The chain joins TRBV15 to TRBJ2-3, with 12 bases identical to TRBD1. CDR3 length: 17 amino acids. The ends lost 3 bases at V and 6 bases at J; junction bases unmatched: 10. CDR1 and CDR2 from the germline V gene are LNHNV and YYDKDF (reference sequence). The CDR3 DNA follows: TGTGCCACCAGCAGGGACTCCGGGACAGGGGGCTCCGATACGCAGTATTTT. Its protein is CATSRDSGTGGSDTQYF.

The V call is TRBV6-1, the J call TRBJ2-7, with D unresolved. Trimming stripped 2 bases from V and 5 bases from J, with 4 bases between. Germline V CDR1 and CDR2: MNHNS, SASEGT. The CDR3 sequence is 11 residues long. The CDR3 region has the DNA TGTGCCAGCAGTGAATATGACGAGCAGTACGTC. It yields the protein CASSEYDEQYV.

This clone was recorded a few times. The chain links TRBV27 to TRBJ1-5, with a possible D match to TRBD1 (5 bases). V lost 6 bases and J 2 bases, leaving 11 bases between the germline ends. The CDR3 contains 14 residues. Germline lookup yields CDR1 MNHEY and CDR2 SMNVEV (reference sequence). CDR3 protein: CASSMTDGNQPQHF. In nucleotides, the CDR3 is TGTGCCAGCAGCATGACAGACGGCAATCAGCCCCAGCATTTT.

The chain uses TRBV27 and TRBJ2-5; perhaps TRBD2 as D (6 bases). Germline CDR1 MNHEY, CDR2 SMNVEV (reference sequence). This CDR3 spans 15 amino acids. V lost 5 bases to trimming and J lost 5 bases, with 18 bases between them. CDR3 amino acids: CASSLTGSPGETQYF. The CDR3 DNA is TGTGCCAGCAGTCTCACCGGGAGTCCAGGGGAGACCCAGTACTTC.

CDR3 sequence reads: CASSLADRGRSDEQYF. In DNA, the CDR3 is TGCGCCAGCAGCTTGGCGGACAGGGGTAGGAGCGACGAGCAGTACTTC. The chain has TRBV5-1 and TRBJ2-7, with 9 bases matching TRBD1. Germline V CDR1 and CDR2: SGHRS, YFSETQ. V lost 0 bases, J lost 5 bases, and 9 bases stayed unmatched. The CDR3 contains 16 residues.

The rearrangement links TRBV7-9 to TRBJ2-1; 12 bases are shared with TRBD2. The CDR3 sequence is 15 residues long. V lost 6 bases, J lost 8 bases, and 8 bases stayed unmatched. Germline V gives CDR1 SEHNR, CDR2 FQNEAQ (reference sequence). This chain's CDR3 is CASSFRLAGEDEQFF. CDR3 sequence (DNA): TGTGCCAGCAGTTTTAGACTAGCGGGAGAAGATGAGCAGTTCTTC.

The V call is TRBV2, the J call TRBJ2-1; TRBD2 is a possible D gene (5 bases). Germline V gives CDR1 SNHLY, CDR2 FYNNEI. The germline V and J ends were trimmed by 6 bases and 10 bases, with 16 bases remaining between them. CDR3 length equals 13 residues. CDR3 in amino acids: CASSQNKGGEQFF. The CDR3 bases are TGTGCCAGCAGCCAAAACAAAGGAGGCGAGCAGTTCTTC.

The chain couples TRBV6-5 to TRBJ2-2, with 9 bases aligning to TRBD1. The CDR3 sequence is 14 residues long. CDR1 and CDR2 (germline): MNHEY, SVGAGI. J lost 9 bases, V lost 8 bases, and 10 bases had no gene match. Here the CDR3 reads CASRWTGDGRELFF. As DNA, the CDR3 is TGTGCCAGCCGATGGACAGGGGACGGTAGGGAGCTGTTTTTT.

The chain employs TRBV9 and TRBJ2-1; perhaps TRBD2 as D (7 bases). Per germline, CDR1 SGDLS and CDR2 YYNGEE. This CDR3 is 15 amino acids long. V dropped 0 bases and J dropped 8 bases, with 15 bases sitting between them. DNA for the CDR3: TGTGCCAGCAGCGTAGACTGGGGGGGCATGTATGAGCAGTTCTTC. This translates into CASSVDWGGMYEQFF.